The 25 T cell receptor beta chains in this list originate from one sample, sequenced in a study of Graves' ophthalmopathy and Graves' hyperthyroidism. Transcripts of RNA were the source for amplifying TCR beta CDR3 regions. The authors performed first-round RT-PCR with HTBI primers and then a second-round multiplex PCR. MiXCR, run by TCRdb on the multiplex PCR reads, gives a single entry per CDR3 protein. The repertoire has more than 1,000,000 distinct CDR3 sequences, about two fifths of them found once; the top ten carry around 10%. Material for sequencing was peripheral blood or thyroid tissue (not recorded which). The receptor set was obtained from an adult man with Graves' hyperthyroidism.

This clonotype was counted many times. The V call is TRBV7-2, the J call TRBJ1-2; 7 positions match TRBD1. Germline V CDR1 and CDR2: SGHTA, FQGNSA. The CDR3 runs 17 residues. Trimming removed 0 bases from V and 7 bases from J; junction bases left unmatched: 14. CDR3 sequence: CASSLAAGGRDRGGYTF. The CDR3 nucleotides read TGTGCCAGCAGCTTAGCGGCAGGGGGAAGGGACCGGGGTGGCTACACCTTC.

The rearrangement joins TRBV4-1 to TRBJ2-7; TRBD1 or TRBD2 may be the D gene (6 bases each). The V end lost 4 bases, the J end lost 3 bases, and 16 bases lay between the germline ends. CDR3 length equals 15 residues. Germline loops: CDR1 MGHRA, CDR2 YSYEKL. The CDR3 loop is CASSPGVGGNYEQYF. CDR3 coding DNA: TGCGCCAGCAGCCCCGGTGTGGGGGGCAACTACGAGCAGTACTTC.

On this clonotype itself: An end of the junction differs from the germline gene, which may be a read error. V usage is TRBV12-3 or TRBV12-4 and J usage is TRBJ1-4; D is unresolved. The CDR3 has 15 residues. CDR3 residues: CAGSPREPPNEKLFF. CDR3 DNA sequence: TGTGCCGGCAGTCCACGGGAGCCCCCTAATGAAAAACTGTTTTTT.

This clonotype was observed at least ten times. The rearrangement joins TRBV20-1 to TRBJ2-2; 9 bases align to TRBD1. Trimming took 6 bases from V and 4 from J; bases not matched to a gene: 6. Germline CDR1 reads DFQATT; CDR2 reads SNEGSKA (reference sequence). The CDR3 is made up of 14 amino acids. The CDR3 region has the DNA TGCAGTGCCTCGGGACAGGGAATCACCGGGGAGCTGTTTTTT. Its translation: CSASGQGITGELFF.

This clonotype was picked up a small number of times. The chain links TRBV5-8 to TRBJ2-7; 8 nucleotides align to TRBD1. This CDR3 has 15 residues. The junction had 4 bases not matched to a gene; V was cut back by 0 bases and J by 2 bases. Germline lookup yields CDR1 SGHTS and CDR2 YDEGEE. Here the CDR3 DNA reads TGTGCCAGCAGCTTGGGGCAGGGGGCAACCTACGAGCAGTACTTC. Translation: CASSLGQGATYEQYF.

This clonotype was detected a few times. As DNA, the CDR3 is TGTGCCAGCAGTTTACGGCAGGGACCAACTGGAAACACCATATATTTT. Encoded protein: CASSLRQGPTGNTIYF. The V gene is TRBV28, the J gene TRBJ1-3, with a possible D match to TRBD1 (5 bases). The V gene's germline CDR1 is MDHEN and CDR2 SYDVKM. The CDR3 has 16 amino acids. V gave up 2 bases and J gave up 2 bases, with 13 bases separating them.

This clonotype was recorded a few times. This may be a read error, as it is one base from a much larger clone. This chain joins TRBV24-1 and TRBJ1-2; unclear D gene. The CDR3 is made up of 13 amino acids. The germline V gene encodes CDR1 KGHDR and CDR2 SFDVKD. V lost 6 bases and J lost 3, with 10 bases in between. The DNA for the CDR3 is TGTGCCACCAGTACCGGCACCCACTATGGCTACACCTTC. It yields the protein CATSTGTHYGYTF.

This clonotype was recorded many times. The chain is built from TRBV29-1 and TRBJ1-4, with no clear D. Germline values: CDR1 SQVTM, CDR2 ANQGSEA. There are 11 residues in the CDR3. V lost 4 bases and J lost 5, with 5 bases in between. The CDR3 nucleotides are TGCAGCGTTGGAGAAAATGAAAAACTGTTTTTT. It is translated as CSVGENEKLFF. Full variable domain (remainder filled in from reference TRBV29-1 and TRBJ1-4): SAVISQKPSRDICQRGTSLTIQCQVDSQVTMMFWYRQQPGQSLTLIATANQGSEATYESGFVIDKFPISRPNLTFSTLTVSNMSPEDSSIYLCSVGENEKLFFGSGTQLSVL.

This clonotype has ten or more counts. This sequence joins TRBV7-6 and TRBJ2-2; the D gene is possibly TRBD1 (6 bases). V was clipped by 5 bases and J by 2 bases, with 12 bases between them. Germline CDR1 reads SGHVS; CDR2 reads FNYEAQ. The CDR3 has 15 amino acids. This CDR3 is CASSQGQLNTGELFF. The CDR3 DNA reads as TGTGCCAGCAGCCAAGGACAGTTAAACACCGGGGAGCTGTTTTTT.

The chain has TRBV11-2 and TRBJ2-7, with TRBD1 identical over 7 bases. Germline V gives CDR1 SGHAT, CDR2 FQNNGV. This CDR3 region has 13 residues. Trimming cost V 7 bases and J 3 bases; bases outside gene matches: 6. The CDR3 spells CASTTGDNYEQYF. The CDR3 nucleotides read TGTGCCAGCACCACAGGGGATAACTACGAGCAGTACTTC.

This clonotype was found a few times. The chain recombines TRBV25-1 with TRBJ1-6; 8 bases are a match to TRBD1. J gave up 7 bases and V 2 bases, and 7 bases lay outside the gene matches. Germline CDR1 MGHDK, CDR2 SYGVNS. This CDR3 is built from 16 residues. The CDR3 coding sequence is TGTGCCAGCAGTGAAATAGGGACAGGAGACAATTCACCCCTCCACTTT. It yields the protein CASSEIGTGDNSPLHF.

This chain joins TRBV30 and TRBJ2-7; D call uncertain. Per germline, CDR1 GTSNPN and CDR2 SVGIG (reference sequence). Trimming shortened V by 2 bases and J by 5 bases, and 7 bases separated the two germline ends. The CDR3 loop spans 11 amino acids. CDR3 coding DNA: TGTGCCTGGAGTCCTCTGAACGAGCAGTACTTC. Amino acids: CAWSPLNEQYF.

The chain carries TRBV10-2 and TRBJ2-7; D perhaps matches TRBD2 (5 bases). The CDR3 covers 16 residues. The germline gives CDR1 WSHSY, CDR2 SAAADI. V was cut by 3 bases and J by 7 bases, with 22 bases left in between. The CDR3 nucleotides read TGCGCCAGCAGTGACGGACTGGTAGCCCCCGTACGGGAGCAGTACTTC. It yields the protein CASSDGLVAPVREQYF.

This clonotype showed up many times. The gene calls are TRBV25-1 and TRBJ2-2; D may match TRBD1 or TRBD2 (5 bases each). The V gene's germline CDR1 is MGHDK and CDR2 SYGVNS. Trimming took 4 bases from V and 1 from J, leaving 13 bases between them. The CDR3 has 16 residues. CDR3 nucleotide sequence: TGTGCCAGCAGTGGGCGACATGGGGGGAACACCGGGGAGCTGTTTTTT. Protein sequence: CASSGRHGGNTGELFF.

This clonotype came up a few times. V is TRBV14 and J is TRBJ1-2, with D maybe TRBD1 (6 bases). The CDR3 contains 17 residues. Germline CDR1 reads SGHDN; CDR2 reads FVKESK. Trimming removed 0 bases at V and 4 bases at J, with 18 bases between. The CDR3 here is CASSQEVRGRDGYGYTF. CDR3 DNA: TGTGCCAGCAGCCAAGAAGTCCGGGGGCGTGATGGCTATGGCTACACCTTC.

The rearrangement joins TRBV7-2 to TRBJ1-3; possibly TRBD1 for D (6 bases). The germline gives CDR1 SGHTA, CDR2 FQGNSA. The CDR3 has 15 amino acids. V gave up 5 bases and J gave up 3 bases, with 14 bases separating them. This chain's CDR3 is CASSRRTEDGNTIYF. CDR3 sequence (DNA): TGTGCCAGCAGCCGACGGACAGAGGATGGAAACACCATATATTTT. Full variable domain (missing parts from reference TRBV7-2 and TRBJ1-3): GAGVSQSPSNKVTEKGKDVELRCDPISGHTALYWYRQSLGQGLEFLIYFQGNSAPDKSGLPSDRFSAERTGGSVSTLTIQRTQQEDSAVYLCASSRRTEDGNTIYFGEGSWLTVV.

V and J are TRBV20-1 and TRBJ1-1, with 7 bases fitting TRBD1. The germline V gene has CDR1 DFQATT and CDR2 SNEGSKA (reference sequence). The CDR3 covers 16 residues. V shed 5 bases and J 0 bases; nucleotides not matched to a gene: 12. In DNA, the CDR3 is TGCAGTGCTGACACGGGCAGGGGGAGCTTGAACACTGAAGCTTTCTTT. Translation gives CSADTGRGSLNTEAFF.

This sequence joins TRBV14 and TRBJ2-5; D may be TRBD2 (6 bases). V was trimmed by 11 bases and J by 4 bases, leaving 8 bases between them. The CDR3 covers 10 residues. Germline V CDR1 and CDR2: SGHDN, FVKESK. This CDR3 reads CADSGETQYF. DNA of the CDR3: TGTGCCGATAGCGGAGAGACCCAGTACTTC.

DNA of the CDR3: TGTGCCAGCGATGACAGGGGACCCTATGGCTACACCTTC. Protein sequence: CASDDRGPYGYTF. This chain connects TRBV2 to TRBJ1-2, with 8 bases aligning to TRBD1. V shed 8 bases, J shed 4 bases, and the junction held 6 bases outside the gene matches. The CDR3 is made up of 13 amino acids. Germline values: CDR1 SNHLY, CDR2 FYNNEI.

The V gene is TRBV9, the J gene TRBJ1-6; 7 bases are shared with TRBD1. Losses at the gene ends were 4 bases for V and 10 bases for J; bases not matched to a gene: 17. The CDR3 spans 17 residues. Germline loops: CDR1 SGDLS, CDR2 YYNGEE. The CDR3 DNA reads as TGTGCCAGCAGCCTCATCCGAACAGGGGTTTCGGTGTCACCCCTCCACTTT. Protein: CASSLIRTGVSVSPLHF. Supplemented by reference TRBV9 and TRBJ1-6, the full variable domain reads DSGVTQTPKHLITATGQRVTLRCSPRSGDLSVYWYQQSLDQGLQFLIQYYNGEERAKGNILERFSAQQFPDLHSELNLSSLELGDSALYFCASSLIRTGVSVSPLHFGNGTRLTVT.

The CDR3 loop is CASSPSGAYGYTF. DNA for the CDR3: TGTGCCAGCAGTCCGTCGGGGGCTTATGGCTACACCTTC. The chain links TRBV12-3 or TRBV12-4 to TRBJ1-2, with a weak D call TRBD1 (6 bases). Trimming took off 5 bases at V and 5 bases at J, with 12 bases between the two ends. This CDR3 contains 13 residues.

This clonotype was detected only once. V usage is TRBV29-1 and J usage is TRBJ1-4; D is perhaps TRBD1 (6 bases). Deletions cut 1 base from V and 5 bases from J, with 11 bases between. This CDR3 contains 14 residues. Germline V gene lookup returns CDR1 SQVTM and CDR2 ANQGSEA. The CDR3 nucleotides are TGCAGCGTTGAAGCGGGGGGCTGGAATGAAAAACTGTTTTTT. This encodes CSVEAGGWNEKLFF.

This clonotype appeared a few times. The V and J genes are TRBV27 and TRBJ2-5; 7 positions agree with TRBD1. The CDR3 sequence is 15 residues long. In germline, CDR1 is MNHEY, CDR2 SMNVEV (reference sequence). Trimming cost V 6 bases and J 2 bases; bases outside gene matches: 9. CDR3 protein: CASRRLTGDQETQYF. The CDR3 coding sequence is TGTGCCAGCAGACGGCTTACAGGGGATCAAGAGACCCAGTACTTC.

This clonotype came up a few times. This may arise from a read error, as a much more abundant clone is one base away. The rearrangement uses TRBV7-2 and TRBJ1-6; D is possibly TRBD1 (6 bases). Germline CDR1 is SGHTA and CDR2 is FQGNSA. The length of the CDR3 is 15 residues. Trimming removed 4 bases at V and 7 bases at J, with 14 bases between. CDR3 coding DNA: TGTGCCAGCAGCTGGGGGCGCGACCGCAATTCACCCCTCCACTTT. Its translation is CASSWGRDRNSPLHF.

This clonotype was seen a few times. The chain recombines TRBV25-1 with TRBJ2-3; D is unclear. Germline V gene data show CDR1 as MGHDK and CDR2 as SYGVNS. Between the trimmed V and J ends, which lost 6 bases and 2 bases, there was a span of 15 bases. The CDR3 spans 15 residues. Here the CDR3 DNA reads TGTGCCAGCAGACGAGCCCAGTTCGACACAGATACGCAGTATTTT. Amino acids: CASRRAQFDTDTQYF.